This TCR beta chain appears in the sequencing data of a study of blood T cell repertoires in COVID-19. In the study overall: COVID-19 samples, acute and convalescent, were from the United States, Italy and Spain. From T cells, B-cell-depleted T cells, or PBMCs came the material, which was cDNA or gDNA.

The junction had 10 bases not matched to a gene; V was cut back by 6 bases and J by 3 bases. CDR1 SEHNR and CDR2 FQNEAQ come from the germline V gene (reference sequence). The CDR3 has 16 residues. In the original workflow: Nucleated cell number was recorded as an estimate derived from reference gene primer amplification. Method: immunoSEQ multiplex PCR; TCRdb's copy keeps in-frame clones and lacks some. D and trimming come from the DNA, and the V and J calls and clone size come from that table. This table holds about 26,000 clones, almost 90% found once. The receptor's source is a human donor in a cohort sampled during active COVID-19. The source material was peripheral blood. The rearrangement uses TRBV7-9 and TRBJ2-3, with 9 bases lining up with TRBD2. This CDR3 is CASRIAGAPGTDTQYF. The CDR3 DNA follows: TGTGCCAGCAGAATAGCGGGGGCCCCCGGGACAGATACGCAGTATTTT.